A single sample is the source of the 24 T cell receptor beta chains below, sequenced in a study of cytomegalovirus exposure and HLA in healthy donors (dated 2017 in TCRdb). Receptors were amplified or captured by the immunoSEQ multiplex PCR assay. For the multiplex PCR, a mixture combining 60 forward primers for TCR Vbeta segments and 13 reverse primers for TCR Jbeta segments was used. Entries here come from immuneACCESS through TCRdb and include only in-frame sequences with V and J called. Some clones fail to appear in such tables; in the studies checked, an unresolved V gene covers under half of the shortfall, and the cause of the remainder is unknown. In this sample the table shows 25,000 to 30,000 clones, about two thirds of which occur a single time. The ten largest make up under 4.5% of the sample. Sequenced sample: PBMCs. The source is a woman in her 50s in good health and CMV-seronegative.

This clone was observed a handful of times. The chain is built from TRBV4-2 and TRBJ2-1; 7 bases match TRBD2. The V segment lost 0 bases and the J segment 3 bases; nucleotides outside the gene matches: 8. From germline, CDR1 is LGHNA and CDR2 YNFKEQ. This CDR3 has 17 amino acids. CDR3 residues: CASSQEFSGGSYNEQFF. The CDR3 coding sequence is TGTGCCAGCAGCCAAGAGTTTTCGGGGGGAAGCTACAATGAGCAGTTCTTC.

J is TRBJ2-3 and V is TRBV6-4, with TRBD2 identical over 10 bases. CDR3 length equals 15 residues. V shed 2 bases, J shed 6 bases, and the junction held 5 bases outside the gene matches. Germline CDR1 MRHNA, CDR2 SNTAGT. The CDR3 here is CASSDGAGGADTQYF. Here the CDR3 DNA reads TGTGCCAGCAGTGACGGAGCGGGGGGGGCGGATACGCAGTATTTT.

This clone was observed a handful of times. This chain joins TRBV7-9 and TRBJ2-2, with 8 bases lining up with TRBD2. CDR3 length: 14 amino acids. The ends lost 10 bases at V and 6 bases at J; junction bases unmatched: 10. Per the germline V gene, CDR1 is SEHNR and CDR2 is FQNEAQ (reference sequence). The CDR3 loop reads CATSSAGGAGELFF. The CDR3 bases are TGTGCCACCTCATCTGCGGGAGGAGCCGGGGAGCTGTTTTTT.

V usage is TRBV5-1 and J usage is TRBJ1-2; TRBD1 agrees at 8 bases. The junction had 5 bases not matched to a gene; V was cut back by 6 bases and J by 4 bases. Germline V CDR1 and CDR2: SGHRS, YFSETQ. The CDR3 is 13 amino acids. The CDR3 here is CASNSGTGYGYTF. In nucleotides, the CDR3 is TGCGCCAGCAACTCAGGGACAGGCTATGGCTACACCTTC.

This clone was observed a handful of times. The CDR3 loop reads CASSLGTATYEQYF. The CDR3, as DNA: TGTGCCAGCAGTTTGGGGACAGCGACCTACGAGCAGTACTTC. The chain joins TRBV27 to TRBJ2-7, with TRBD1 identical over 7 bases. CDR1 is MNHEY and CDR2 is SMNVEV in the germline V gene (reference sequence). CDR3 length equals 14 residues. Trimming at V came to 3 bases and at J to 2 bases, leaving 4 bases not matched to a gene.

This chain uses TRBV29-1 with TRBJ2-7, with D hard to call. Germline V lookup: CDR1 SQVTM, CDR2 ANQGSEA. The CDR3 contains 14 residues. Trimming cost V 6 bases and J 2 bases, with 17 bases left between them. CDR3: CSVPSAGNTYEQYF. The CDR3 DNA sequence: TGCAGCGTCCCCTCCGCTGGCAACACCTACGAGCAGTACTTC.

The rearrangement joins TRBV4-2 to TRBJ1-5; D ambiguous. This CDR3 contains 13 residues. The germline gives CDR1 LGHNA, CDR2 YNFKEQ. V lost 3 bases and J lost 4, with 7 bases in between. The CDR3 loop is CASSQSRNQPQHF. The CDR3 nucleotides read TGTGCCAGCAGCCAGAGCAGGAATCAGCCCCAGCATTTT.

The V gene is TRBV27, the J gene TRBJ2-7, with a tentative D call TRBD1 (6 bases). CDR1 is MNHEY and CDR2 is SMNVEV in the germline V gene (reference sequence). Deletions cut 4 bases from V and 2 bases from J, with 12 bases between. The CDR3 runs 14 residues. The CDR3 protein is CASSSLTGPYEQYF. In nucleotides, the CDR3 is TGTGCCAGCAGTTCGCTGACAGGACCCTACGAGCAGTACTTC.

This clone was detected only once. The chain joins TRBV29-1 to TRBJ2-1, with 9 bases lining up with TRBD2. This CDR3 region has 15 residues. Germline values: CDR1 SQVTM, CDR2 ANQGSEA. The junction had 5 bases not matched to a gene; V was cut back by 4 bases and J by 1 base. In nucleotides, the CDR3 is TGCAGCGTTGGGATTAGCGGGGGATCCTACAATGAGCAGTTCTTC. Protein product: CSVGISGGSYNEQFF.

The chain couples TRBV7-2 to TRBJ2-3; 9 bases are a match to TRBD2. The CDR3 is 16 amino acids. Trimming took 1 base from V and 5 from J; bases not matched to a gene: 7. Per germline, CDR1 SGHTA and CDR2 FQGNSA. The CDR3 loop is CASSLVSSGVRDTQYF. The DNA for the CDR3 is TGTGCCAGCAGCTTAGTGTCTAGCGGGGTGAGAGATACGCAGTATTTT.

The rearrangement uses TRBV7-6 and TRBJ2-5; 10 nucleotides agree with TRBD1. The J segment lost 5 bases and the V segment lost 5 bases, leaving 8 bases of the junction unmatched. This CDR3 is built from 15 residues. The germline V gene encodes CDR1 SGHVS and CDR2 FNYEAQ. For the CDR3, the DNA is TGTGCCAGCAGCCCCGGGACAGGGGAATGGGAGACCCAGTACTTC. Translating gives CASSPGTGEWETQYF.

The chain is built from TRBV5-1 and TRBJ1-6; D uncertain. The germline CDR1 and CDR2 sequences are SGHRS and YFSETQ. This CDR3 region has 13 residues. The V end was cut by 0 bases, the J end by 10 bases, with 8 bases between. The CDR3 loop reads CASSLDRESPLHF. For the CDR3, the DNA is TGCGCCAGCAGCTTGGATAGGGAGTCACCCCTCCACTTT.

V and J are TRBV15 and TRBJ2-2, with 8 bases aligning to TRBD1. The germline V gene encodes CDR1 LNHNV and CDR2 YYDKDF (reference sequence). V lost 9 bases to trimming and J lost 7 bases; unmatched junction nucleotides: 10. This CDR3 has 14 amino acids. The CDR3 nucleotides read TGTGCCACTAGGCCGGACAGGGCGGTCGGGGAGCTGTTTTTT. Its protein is CATRPDRAVGELFF.

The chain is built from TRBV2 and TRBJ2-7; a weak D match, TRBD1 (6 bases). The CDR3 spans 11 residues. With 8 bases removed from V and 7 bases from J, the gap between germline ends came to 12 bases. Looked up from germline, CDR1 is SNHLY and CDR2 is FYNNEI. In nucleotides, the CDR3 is TGTGCCAGCCGCTGGGGGCGAGAGCAGTACTTC. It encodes CASRWGREQYF.

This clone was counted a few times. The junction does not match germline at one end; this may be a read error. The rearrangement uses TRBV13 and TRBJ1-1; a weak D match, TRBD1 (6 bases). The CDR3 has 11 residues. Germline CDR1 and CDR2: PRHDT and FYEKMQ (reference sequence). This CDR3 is CASSWRGPLIF. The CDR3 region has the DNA TGTGCCAGCAGCTGGCGGGGGCCGCTTATCTTT. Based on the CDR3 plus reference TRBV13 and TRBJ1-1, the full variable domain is AAGVIQSPRHLIKEKRETATLKCYPIPRHDTVYWYQQGPGQDPQFLISFYEKMQSDKGSIPDRFSAQQFSDYHSELNMSSLELGDSALYFCASSWRGPLIFGQGTRLTVV.

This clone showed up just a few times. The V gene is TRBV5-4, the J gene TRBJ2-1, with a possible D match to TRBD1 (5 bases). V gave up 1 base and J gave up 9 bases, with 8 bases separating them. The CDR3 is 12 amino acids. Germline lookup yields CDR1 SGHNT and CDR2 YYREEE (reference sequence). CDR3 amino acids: CASSLQGAEQFF. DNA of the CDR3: TGTGCCAGCAGCTTGCAGGGTGCTGAGCAGTTCTTC.

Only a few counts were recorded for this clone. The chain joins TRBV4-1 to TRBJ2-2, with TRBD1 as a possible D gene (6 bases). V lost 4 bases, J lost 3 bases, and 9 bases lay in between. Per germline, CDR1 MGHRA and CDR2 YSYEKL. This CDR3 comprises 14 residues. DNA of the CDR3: TGCGCCAGCAGCCCTAACAGGGACACCGGGGAGCTGTTTTTT. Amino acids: CASSPNRDTGELFF.

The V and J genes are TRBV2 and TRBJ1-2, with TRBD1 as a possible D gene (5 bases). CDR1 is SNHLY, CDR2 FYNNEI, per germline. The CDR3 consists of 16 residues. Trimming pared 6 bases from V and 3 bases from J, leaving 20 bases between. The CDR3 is CASRGRQGTVDYGYTF. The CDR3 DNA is TGTGCCAGCAGGGGCCGCCAGGGAACAGTAGACTATGGCTACACCTTC. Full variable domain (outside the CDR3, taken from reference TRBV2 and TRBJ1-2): EPEVTQTPSHQVTQMGQEVILRCVPISNHLYFYWYRQILGQKVEFLVSFYNNEISEKSEIFDDQFSVERPDGSNFTLKIRSTKLEDSAMYFCASRGRQGTVDYGYTFGSGTRLTVV.

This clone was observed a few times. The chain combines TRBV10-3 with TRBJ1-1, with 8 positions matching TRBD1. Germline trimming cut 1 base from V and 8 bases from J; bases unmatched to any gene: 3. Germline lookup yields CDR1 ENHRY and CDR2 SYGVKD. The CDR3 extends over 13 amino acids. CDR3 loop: CAISEFRDREAFF. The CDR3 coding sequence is TGTGCCATCAGTGAGTTCCGGGACAGGGAAGCTTTCTTT.

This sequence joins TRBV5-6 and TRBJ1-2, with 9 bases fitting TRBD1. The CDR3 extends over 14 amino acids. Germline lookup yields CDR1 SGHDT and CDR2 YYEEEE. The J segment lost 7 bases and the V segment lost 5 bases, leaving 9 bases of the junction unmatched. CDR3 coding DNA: TGTGCCAGCAGAAACCGGGACAGGGTTTCTGGCTACACCTTC. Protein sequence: CASRNRDRVSGYTF. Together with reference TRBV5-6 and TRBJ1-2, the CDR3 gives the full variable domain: DAGVTQSPTHLIKTRGQQVTLRCSPKSGHDTVSWYQQALGQGPQFIFQYYEEEERQRGNFPDRFSGHQFPNYSSELNVNALLLGDSALYLCASRNRDRVSGYTFGSGTRLTVV.

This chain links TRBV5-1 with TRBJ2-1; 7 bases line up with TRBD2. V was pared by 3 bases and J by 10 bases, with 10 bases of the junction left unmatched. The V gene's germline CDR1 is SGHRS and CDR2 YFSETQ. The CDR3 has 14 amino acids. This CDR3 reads CASSSGLTAGEQFF. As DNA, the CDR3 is TGCGCCAGCAGCTCGGGACTCACAGCGGGGGAGCAGTTCTTC.

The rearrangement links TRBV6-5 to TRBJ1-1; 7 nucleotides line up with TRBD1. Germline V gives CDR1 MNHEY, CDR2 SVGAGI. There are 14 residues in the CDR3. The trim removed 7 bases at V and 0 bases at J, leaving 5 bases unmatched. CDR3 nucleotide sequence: TGTGCCAGCATTAGGGACAGTATGAACACTGAAGCTTTCTTT. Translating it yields CASIRDSMNTEAFF.

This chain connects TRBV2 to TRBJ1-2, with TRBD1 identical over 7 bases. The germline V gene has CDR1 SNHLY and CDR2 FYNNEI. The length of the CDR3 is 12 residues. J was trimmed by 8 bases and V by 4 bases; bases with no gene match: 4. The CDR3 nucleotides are TGTGCCAGCAGTGCGACAGGGAACGGCTACACCTTC. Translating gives CASSATGNGYTF.

The CDR3 spells CASSEDARQGNGYTF. The CDR3, as DNA: TGTGCCAGCAGTGAAGATGCCCGACAGGGCAATGGCTACACCTTC. The V call is TRBV2, the J call TRBJ1-2, with 7 positions matching TRBD1. Germline loops: CDR1 SNHLY, CDR2 FYNNEI. This CDR3 has 15 residues. V lost 1 base to trimming and J lost 6 bases; unmatched junction nucleotides: 8.